Below are 13 T cell receptor beta chains sequenced from a single sample in a study of beta chain features in type 1 diabetes (dated by TCRdb to between 2018 and 2020). Results the study describes overall, beyond this receptor: Type 1 diabetes patients showed a moderate but significant shortening of TCRB CDR3 length in all four CD4+ subsets.

The antigens for these receptors are not known. To prepare the library, the immunoSEQ multiplex PCR assay was applied. The High Capacity cDNA Reverse Transcription Kit was used to reverse transcribe all of the isolated RNA, meaning that expressed TCRB transcripts were what got sequenced. TCRdb provides this immuneACCESS table in a form limited to in-frame rearrangements. Some clones are lacking; in checked studies, under half of them reflect an unresolved V gene, and why the rest are absent is not known. The sample includes approximately 26,000 clones, with around three fifths observed a single time. The ten most abundant clones make up less than 3% of the sample. The sequenced sample consisted of Tregs from blood. The cell subset or site label here, explained by the study, means: regulatory CD4+ T cells. Receptors originate from a woman aged 25-40 years with type 1 diabetes.

The chain is built from TRBV4-1 and TRBJ2-7; 10 nucleotides align to TRBD2. CDR3 length: 17 residues. J lost 5 bases, V lost 1 base, and 11 bases had no gene match. CDR1 and CDR2 from the germline V gene are MGHRA and YSYEKL. The CDR3 DNA reads as TGCGCCAGCAGCCAAGCCAGGGGAACTAGCGGGAAAGACGAGCAGTACTTC. It specifies CASSQARGTSGKDEQYF.

The chain joins TRBV11-2 to TRBJ1-1; D unclear. The CDR3 sequence is 14 residues long. Germline CDR1 and CDR2: SGHAT and FQNNGV. The V and J ends lost 5 bases and 1 base respectively, with 11 bases between them. In DNA form, the CDR3 reads TGTGCCAGCAGCACCCGACTGTCGAACACTGAAGCTTTCTTT. This translates into CASSTRLSNTEAFF.

The chain employs TRBV13 and TRBJ2-3, with TRBD2 matching 14 bases. Germline V CDR1 and CDR2: PRHDT, FYEKMQ (reference sequence). CDR3 length: 16 amino acids. Germline trimming cut 7 bases from V and 5 bases from J; bases unmatched to any gene: 8. The DNA of the CDR3 is TGTGCCAGCACTCTGACTAGCGGGAGGGAGGTAGATACGCAGTATTTT. It translates to CASTLTSGREVDTQYF.

The rearrangement uses TRBV11-2 and TRBJ2-1, with 8 bases that match TRBD2. From germline, CDR1 is SGHAT and CDR2 FQNNGV. This CDR3 is 17 amino acids long. V lost 5 bases, J lost 0 bases, and 9 bases stayed unmatched. CDR3 in DNA: TGTGCCAGCAGCCCAACTAGCGGAGTACCCTCCTACAATGAGCAGTTCTTC. It encodes CASSPTSGVPSYNEQFF.

The J gene is TRBJ1-2, the V gene TRBV5-1, with D maybe TRBD1 (5 bases). Germline CDR1 and CDR2: SGHRS and YFSETQ. CDR3 size: 13 residues. The germline V and J ends were trimmed by 4 bases and 8 bases, with 15 bases remaining between them. The CDR3 loop is CASSGQGLAGYTF. The CDR3 DNA reads TGCGCCAGCAGCGGGCAGGGTTTGGCCGGCTACACCTTC.

V is TRBV18 and J is TRBJ2-7, with 12 bases that match TRBD2. Trimming cost V 5 bases and J 1 base; bases outside gene matches: 3. CDR1 KGHSH and CDR2 LQKENI come from the germline V gene. The CDR3 length is 15 residues. The CDR3 loop is CASSDGLAGSYEQYF. The CDR3 DNA sequence: TGTGCCAGCTCAGACGGACTAGCGGGATCCTACGAGCAGTACTTC.

The V call is TRBV5-4, the J call TRBJ2-3; D not resolved. The CDR3 runs to 14 residues. Deletions cut 0 bases from V and 0 bases from J, with 5 bases between. CDR1 is SGHNT, CDR2 YYREEE, per germline (reference sequence). The CDR3 DNA sequence: TGTGCCAGCAGCTTGGGCGGAAGCACAGATACGCAGTATTTT. This translates into CASSLGGSTDTQYF.

This sequence joins TRBV29-1 and TRBJ2-2; 9 nucleotides agree with TRBD1. The ends lost 6 bases at V and 4 bases at J; junction bases unmatched: 6. CDR1 and CDR2 from the germline V gene are SQVTM and ANQGSEA. The CDR3 totals 14 residues. CDR3 protein: CSVTGGSVTGELFF. The CDR3, as DNA: TGCAGCGTGACAGGGGGGTCGGTCACCGGGGAGCTGTTTTTT.

The CDR3 loop is CASKLTGDSYNEQFF. For the CDR3, the DNA is TGTGCCAGCAAGCTCACAGGGGACTCCTACAATGAGCAGTTCTTC. The chain combines TRBV6-6 with TRBJ2-1, with 7 bases fitting TRBD1. Germline trimming cut 7 bases from V and 0 bases from J; bases unmatched to any gene: 6. The CDR3 spans 15 residues. From germline, CDR1 is MNHNY and CDR2 SVGAGI (reference sequence).

The J gene is TRBJ2-1, the V gene TRBV19, with D maybe TRBD2 (5 bases). CDR1 is LNHDA, CDR2 SQIVND, per germline (reference sequence). The CDR3 is 13 amino acids. The V end was cut by 3 bases, the J end by 7 bases, with 10 bases between. This CDR3 reads CASSILALNEQFF. CDR3 nucleotide sequence: TGTGCCAGTAGTATTCTAGCTTTAAATGAGCAGTTCTTC. The whole variable domain, remainder taken from reference TRBV19 and TRBJ2-1, is DGGITQSPKYLFRKEGQNVTLSCEQNLNHDAMYWYRQDPGQGLRLIYYSQIVNDFQKGDIAEGYSVSREKKESFPLTVTSAQKNPTAFYLCASSILALNEQFFGPGTRLTVL.

This CDR3 reads CASQTANYGYTF. The CDR3 DNA reads as TGTGCCAGCCAGACAGCGAACTATGGCTACACCTTC. The rearrangement uses TRBV6-5 and TRBJ1-2, with D perhaps matching TRBD1 (5 bases). From germline, CDR1 is MNHEY and CDR2 SVGAGI. V lost 8 bases, J lost 2 bases, and 9 bases lay in between. This CDR3 region has 12 residues.

V and J are TRBV6-6 and TRBJ2-5, with TRBD2 identical over 10 bases. The V gene's germline CDR1 is MNHNY and CDR2 SVGAGI (reference sequence). Germline trimming cut 5 bases from V and 3 bases from J; bases unmatched to any gene: 3. The CDR3 is made up of 14 amino acids. The DNA of the CDR3 is TGTGCCAGCAGTCCAAGCGGGAGGGAAGAGACCCAGTACTTC. Amino acids: CASSPSGREETQYF.

This chain links TRBV5-1 with TRBJ2-1, with D tentatively TRBD2 (5 bases). The CDR3 consists of 15 residues. Trimming took off 2 bases at V and 0 bases at J, with 9 bases between the two ends. Germline lookup yields CDR1 SGHRS and CDR2 YFSETQ. For the CDR3, the DNA is TGCGCCAGCAGCTTAGCGGTTAGCTCCTACAATGAGCAGTTCTTC. It is translated as CASSLAVSSYNEQFF.